A selection of T cell receptor beta chains follows, all from one sample in a study of T cells in Graves' hyperthyroidism and ophthalmopathy. MiXCR, applied by TCRdb to the multiplex PCR reads, yields one record per CDR3 protein. In the table there are tens of thousands of distinct CDR3 sequences, 49% of which are singletons. The material sequenced was blood. The receptor set was obtained from a woman aged 45-59 years with Graves' hyperthyroidism that later progressed to Graves' ophthalmopathy. CDR3s include the opening cysteine and the closing phenylalanine or tryptophan. Each record gives: D gene, clone size, J gene, V gene, CDR3 protein, CDR3 DNA. D genes are given only for firm matches. For some rows the clone size is stated as once, few or many, or as a class when expanded; others skip it.

D: TRBD2
size: .
J: TRBJ2-7
V: TRBV20-1
CDR3: CSARWASGKNYYEQYF
DNA: TGCAGTGCTAGGTGGGCTAGCGGGAAAAACTACTACGAGCAGTACTTC

D: TRBD1
size: .
J: TRBJ2-7
V: TRBV6-5
CDR3: CASSRVRGNYERYF
DNA: TGCGCCAGCAGTCGGGTCAGGGGGAACTACGAGCGGTACTTC

D: .
size: medium-sized
J: TRBJ2-5
V: TRBV2
CDR3: CASSRDQETQYF
DNA: TGTGCCAGTAGCAGGGATCAAGAGACCCAGTACTTC

D: .
size: many
J: TRBJ2-1
V: TRBV20-1
CDR3: CSARALGRDNEQFF
DNA: TGCAGTGCTAGAGCCCTGGGCAGAGACAATGAGCAGTTCTTC

D: .
size: many
J: TRBJ1-5
V: TRBV6-1
CDR3: CATTDKLYSNQPQHF
DNA: TGTGCCACCACGGACAAGCTATATAGCAATCAGCCCCAGCATTTT

D: TRBD2
size: many
J: TRBJ2-5
V: TRBV7-2
CDR3: CASSLGTRQETQYF
DNA: TGTGCCAGCAGCTTAGGGACTAGACAAGAGACCCAGTACTTC

D: TRBD2
size: .
J: TRBJ2-5
V: TRBV24-1
CDR3: CATSDSGTKKETQYF
DNA: TGTGCCACCAGTGATTCGGGGACTAAAAAAGAGACCCAGTACTTC

D: TRBD1
size: .
J: TRBJ2-2
V: TRBV10-3
CDR3: CAISGWGQGAGELFF
DNA: TGTGCCATCAGTGGTTGGGGACAGGGTGCCGGGGAGCTGTTTTTT

D: .
size: .
J: TRBJ2-1
V: TRBV9
CDR3: CASSAEADGDEQFF
DNA: TGTGCCAGCAGCGCCGAGGCGGATGGCGATGAGCAGTTCTTC

D: TRBD2
size: few
J: TRBJ2-3
V: TRBV3-1
CDR3: CASSQVLFLAGVNTQYF
DNA: TGTGCCAGCAGCCAAGTGTTGTTCCTAGCGGGAGTGAATACGCAGTATTTT

D: TRBD2
size: .
J: TRBJ2-3
V: TRBV6-1
CDR3: CAGSDLISGRGTQYF
DNA: TGTGCCGGCAGTGATTTGATTAGCGGGAGGGGTACGCAGTATTTT

D: TRBD2
size: medium-sized
J: TRBJ2-3
V: TRBV10-3
CDR3: CATTPGTSGTDTQYF
DNA: TGTGCCACGACCCCCGGAACTAGCGGCACAGATACGCAGTATTTT

D: TRBD2
size: many
J: TRBJ2-3
V: TRBV5-1
CDR3: CASSLGQTSGSTDTQYF
DNA: TGCGCCAGCAGCTTGGGACAGACTAGCGGGAGCACAGATACGCAGTATTTT

D: .
size: many
J: TRBJ2-7
V: TRBV11-2
CDR3: CASSQRTDPFEQYF
DNA: TGTGCCAGCAGCCAACGGACGGACCCCTTCGAGCAGTACTTC

D: TRBD2
size: many
J: TRBJ2-1
V: TRBV11-2
CDR3: CASSSPGTSGNEQFF
DNA: TGTGCCAGCAGCTCTCCCGGGACTAGCGGCAATGAGCAGTTCTTC

D: TRBD2
size: many
J: TRBJ2-2
V: TRBV10-3
CDR3: CAISGRLAGGMNTGELFF
DNA: TGTGCCATCAGTGGGAGACTAGCGGGCGGGATGAACACCGGGGAGCTGTTTTTT

D: TRBD2
size: many
J: TRBJ2-7
V: TRBV6-5
CDR3: CASKASGYEQYF
DNA: TGTGCCAGCAAGGCTAGCGGATACGAGCAGTACTTC

D: .
size: .
J: TRBJ1-4
V: TRBV20-1
CDR3: CSASGDWEYEKLFF
DNA: TGCAGTGCTTCCGGGGACTGGGAATATGAAAAACTGTTTTTT

D: TRBD1
size: .
J: TRBJ2-2
V: TRBV15
CDR3: CATSRVRAGGLDGELFF
DNA: TGTGCCACCAGCAGAGTGAGGGCAGGGGGCTTGGACGGGGAGCTGTTTTTT

D: TRBD1
size: medium-sized
J: TRBJ1-2
V: TRBV7-2
CDR3: CASSRSQGVNYGYTF
DNA: TGTGCCAGCAGCCGATCCCAGGGGGTGAACTATGGCTACACCTTC

D: TRBD1
size: .
J: TRBJ2-5
V: TRBV6-1
CDR3: CASRRGQGVQETQYF
DNA: TGTGCCAGCAGGAGGGGGCAGGGGGTCCAAGAGACCCAGTACTTC

D: .
size: many
J: TRBJ2-6
V: TRBV5-6
CDR3: CASVPGLTRTGANVLTF
DNA: TGTGCCAGCGTCCCGGGATTGACACGTACTGGGGCCAACGTCCTGACTTTC

D: .
size: many
J: TRBJ1-1
V: TRBV6-5
CDR3: CASIKVTAGRDTEAFF
DNA: TGTGCCAGCATTAAAGTAACAGCAGGGAGGGACACTGAAGCTTTCTTT

D: TRBD2
size: once
J: TRBJ2-1
V: TRBV7-2
CDR3: CASSFGGGGYNEQFF
DNA: TGTGCCAGCAGCTTTGGTGGCGGGGGTTACAATGAGCAGTTCTTC

D: .
size: many
J: TRBJ1-5
V: TRBV30
CDR3: CACSNSNQPQHF
DNA: TGTGCCTGCTCCAATAGCAATCAGCCCCAGCATTTT

D: .
size: many
J: TRBJ2-2
V: TRBV5-1
CDR3: CASSLRNTGELFF
DNA: TGCGCCAGCAGCTTGCGGAACACCGGGGAGCTGTTTTTT